This entry features one TCR beta chain sequence. Its matching antigen is unknown. Generated by immunoSEQ multiplex PCR, the TCRdb table keeps only in-frame clones and is missing some. The sample holds about 70,000 clones, around 82% seen once. This entry is derived from a study of graft-versus-host responses after intestinal transplantation. Broader study findings: Allograft clonal ratios (graft-versus-host to host-versus-graft) were high in patients who had graft-donor T cell macrochimerism.

The CDR3 runs 14 residues. Per the germline V gene, CDR1 is SGDLS and CDR2 is YYNGEE. The trim removed 3 bases at V and 3 bases at J, leaving 4 bases unmatched. This rearrangement joins TRBV9 to TRBJ1-2; TRBD1 agrees at 8 bases. The clonotype comes from a human donor who was the organ donor for an intestinal transplant. Sequencing was performed on unstimulated CD4+ T cells sorted from spleen or lymph node cells, taken before transplant. This CDR3 reads CASSASGGDYGYTF. CDR3 nucleotides: TGTGCCAGCAGCGCTTCAGGGGGCGACTATGGCTACACCTTC.